These T cell receptor beta chains were read from a single sample in a study of CD8 T cells in Susac syndrome. TCRdb used MiXCR to reprocess the immunoSEQ multiplex PCR reads, holding one entry per CDR3 protein. The table includes more than 250,000 distinct CDR3 sequences, 92% detected once. Source material: CD4+ T cells from PBMCs. The receptors derive from a human donor with multiple sclerosis. The conserved cysteine and the conserved F or W are not part of the CDR3 here. Clone size is shown for a subset of rows, as once, few, many or a class of expanded clone.

v_gene	j_gene	abundance	CDR3aa
TRBV6-2/TRBV6-3	TRBJ2-7	.	ASSDPGGATYEQY
TRBV6-2/TRBV6-3	TRBJ2-7	.	APSYRVLSYEQY
TRBV9	TRBJ1-2	.	ASSVGEGANYGYT
TRBV20-1	TRBJ2-7	.	SALLGGGRDYEQY
TRBV7-2	TRBJ2-7	once	ASSLVGRNEQY
TRBV27	TRBJ2-3	.	ASSDAGTGHTDTQY
TRBV28	TRBJ1-1	.	ASSLKSTREAF
TRBV4-1	TRBJ2-3	.	ASSLPTSAGWGTDTQY
TRBV30	TRBJ2-1	.	AWKDSSYNEQF
TRBV5-4	TRBJ1-1	.	ASRILGANTEAF
TRBV5-6	TRBJ1-1	.	ASSSGQWNTEAF
TRBV20-1	TRBJ2-5	.	SARVAARETQY
TRBV18	TRBJ2-5	.	ASSSGQSETQY
TRBV5-5	TRBJ2-3	.	ASSLGLAGPRHTDTQY
TRBV6-1	TRBJ2-3	.	ASSEALRPDTQY
TRBV9	TRBJ1-5	once	ASSVTGEVSQPQH
TRBV5-1	TRBJ1-3	.	ASSLEPGRSGNTIY
TRBV5-8	TRBJ2-7	once	ASRGAGFNEQY
TRBV5-6	TRBJ2-5	.	ASSGGTQETQY
TRBV4-2	TRBJ1-5	.	ASSRIRDRDGNQPQH
TRBV7-8	TRBJ2-1	.	ASNLIAGDSYNEQF
TRBV6-1	TRBJ2-7	.	ASSSVRWDRTYEQY
TRBV29-1	TRBJ2-1	.	SVEYGGSVNEQF
TRBV30	TRBJ1-5	.	AWSGLLNQPQH
TRBV20-1	TRBJ2-2	.	SARQQGANTGELF
TRBV20-1	TRBJ2-7	.	SARARTPTGEQY
TRBV2	TRBJ1-1	.	ASSEMRGLSGTEAF
TRBV7-2	TRBJ2-4	once	ASSLAQNIQY
TRBV4-2	TRBJ2-1	.	ASSQKTSSYNEQF
TRBV7-9	TRBJ1-1	.	ASSQGVYAEAF
TRBV19	TRBJ2-2	.	ASSMRFLGSGTGELF
TRBV29-1	TRBJ2-2	once	SGTVNTGELF
TRBV7-9	TRBJ2-1	.	ASSFSHEQF
TRBV3-1	TRBJ2-1	.	ASSRRGAGSYNEQF
TRBV5-1	TRBJ2-5	.	ASSFSGVYQETQY
TRBV6-2/TRBV6-3	TRBJ1-1	.	ASMLQGWTEAF
TRBV7-2	TRBJ2-7	.	ASSLAAQGTSEQY
TRBV3-1	TRBJ2-7	.	ASSQPGESGLHEQY
TRBV4-2	TRBJ2-1	.	ASSQEGIGDNEQF